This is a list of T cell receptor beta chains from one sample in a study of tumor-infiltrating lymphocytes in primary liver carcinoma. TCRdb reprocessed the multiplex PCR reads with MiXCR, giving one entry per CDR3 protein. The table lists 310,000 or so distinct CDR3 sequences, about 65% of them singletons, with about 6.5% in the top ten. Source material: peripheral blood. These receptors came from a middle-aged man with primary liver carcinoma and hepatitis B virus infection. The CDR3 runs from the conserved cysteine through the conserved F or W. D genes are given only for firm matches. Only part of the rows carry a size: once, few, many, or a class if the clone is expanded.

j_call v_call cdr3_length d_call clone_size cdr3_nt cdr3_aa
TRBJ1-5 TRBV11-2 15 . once TGTGCCAGCAGCTTACAAGGGAGGAACGATCAGCCCCAGCATTTT CASSLQGRNDQPQHF
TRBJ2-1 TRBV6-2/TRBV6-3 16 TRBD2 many TGTGCCAGCAGTTACGAGGGACTAGCGGGAGACAATGAGCAGTTCTTC CASSYEGLAGDNEQFF
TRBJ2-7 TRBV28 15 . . TGTGCCAGCAGGGCAACCGTCCAGGCAACTTACGAGCAGTACTTC CASRATVQATYEQYF
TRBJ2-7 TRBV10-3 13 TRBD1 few TGTGCCATCAGTCCGGGACAGATCTACGAGCAGTACTTC CAISPGQIYEQYF
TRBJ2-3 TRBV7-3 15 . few TGTGCCAGCAGCACCTTAGGACGAACGGAGGATACGCAGTATTTT CASSTLGRTEDTQYF
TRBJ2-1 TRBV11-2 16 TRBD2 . TGTGCCTGCGGCTTAGTTTCGGCGGGAGCGGGTAATGAGCAGTTCTTC CACGLVSAGAGNEQFF
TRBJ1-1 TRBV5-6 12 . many TGTGCCAGCAGCTCCGGAGGGCGGTTAGCTTTCTTT CASSSGGRLAFF
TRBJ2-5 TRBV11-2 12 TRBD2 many TGTGCCAGCAGCTTTGACGCGGGGGCCCAGTACTTC CASSFDAGAQYF
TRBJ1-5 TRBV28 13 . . TGTGGCAGCAGTGGCGGGGGCAATCAGCCCCAGCATTTT CGSSGGGNQPQHF
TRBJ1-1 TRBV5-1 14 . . TGCGCCAGCAGCTTGGCAGGCGACCATGATGAAGCTTTCTTT CASSLAGDHDEAFF
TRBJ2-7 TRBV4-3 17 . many TGCGCCAGCAGCCAAGGGCATGGAAGGGAGACGGGCTACGAGCAGTACTTC CASSQGHGRETGYEQYF
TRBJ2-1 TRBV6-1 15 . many TGTGCCAGCAGTGAAGGTGGACCCCAGGGCGGTGAGCAGTTCTTC CASSEGGPQGGEQFF
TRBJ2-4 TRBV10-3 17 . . TGTGCCATCGGTGAGTCGGGCAGCATATTAGCCAAAAACATTCGGTACTTC CAIGESGSILAKNIRYF
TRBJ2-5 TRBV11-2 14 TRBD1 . TGTGCCAGGAGTCACGCAGGACAGGGGGAGACCCAGTACTTC CARSHAGQGETQYF
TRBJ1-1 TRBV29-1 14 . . TGCAGCGTCCGGCTGTCCGGGAGAAACACTGAGGCTTTCTTT CSVRLSGRNTEAFF
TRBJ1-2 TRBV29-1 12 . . TGCAACGTTGAACCGGGGGCCTATGGCTACACCTTC CNVEPGAYGYTF
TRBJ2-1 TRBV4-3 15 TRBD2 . TGCGCCAGCAGCCAAGACTCCGGGGGGAGCGATGAGCAGTTCTTC CASSQDSGGSDEQFF
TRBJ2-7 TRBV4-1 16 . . TGCGCCAGCAGGCAGGACAGAGATAATCCCCCCTACGAGCAGTACTTC CASRQDRDNPPYEQYF
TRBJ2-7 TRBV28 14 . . TGTGCCAGCTGTTTCCAGGGTTTTAACGACGAGCAGTACTTC CASCFQGFNDEQYF
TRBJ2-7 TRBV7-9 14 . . TGTGCCAGCAGCTTAGTAGCTAGCTCCTACGAGCAGTACTTC CASSLVASSYEQYF
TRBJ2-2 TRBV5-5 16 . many TGTGCCAGCAGCTTGGTCAGCGTTGCGAACACCGGGGAGCTGTTTTTT CASSLVSVANTGELFF
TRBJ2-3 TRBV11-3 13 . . TGTGCCAGCAGCATCGGACAAATGGGTACGCAGTATTTT CASSIGQMGTQYF
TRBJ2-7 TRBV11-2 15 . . TGTGCCAGCAGCTCCGGACGGCTTTACGCGCGCGAGCAGTACTTC CASSSGRLYAREQYF
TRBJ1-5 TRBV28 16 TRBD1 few TGTGCCAGCAGTTTAAGCCGGGACAGCTTAAATCAGCCCCAGCATTTT CASSLSRDSLNQPQHF
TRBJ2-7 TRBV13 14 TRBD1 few TGTGCCAGCAGCACCCGACAGGGATCCTACGAGCAGTACTTC CASSTRQGSYEQYF
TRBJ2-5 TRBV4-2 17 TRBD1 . TGTGCCAGCAGCCAAGCTTTACCGGGACAGGGGGCCTACGAGCACTACTTC CASSQALPGQGAYEHYF
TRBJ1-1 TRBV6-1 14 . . TGTGCCAGCAGTGGCTCCTCAGAGAAGACTGAAGCTTTCTTT CASSGSSEKTEAFF
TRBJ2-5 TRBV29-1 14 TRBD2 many TGCAGCGTTACGTACGGGAGGGCCCTGGAGACCCAGTACTTC CSVTYGRALETQYF
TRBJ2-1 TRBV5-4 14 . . TGTGCCAGCAGCCTCGCGCCATACAACTTTGAGCAGTTCTTC CASSLAPYNFEQFF
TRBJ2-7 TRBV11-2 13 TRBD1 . TGTGCCAGCGGCTGGACAGGGGAATACGAGCAATACTTC CASGWTGEYEQYF
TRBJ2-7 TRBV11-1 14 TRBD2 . TGTGCCAGCAGCCCGGGACTAGCGGGTTACGAGCAGTGCTTC CASSPGLAGYEQCF
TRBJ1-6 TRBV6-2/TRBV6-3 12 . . TGTGCCAGCAGTTCCCGGCTTTCACCCCTCCACTTT CASSSRLSPLHF
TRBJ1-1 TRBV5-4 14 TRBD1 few TGTGCCAGCAGGCCCGGGACAGCGAACACTGAAGCTTTCTTT CASRPGTANTEAFF
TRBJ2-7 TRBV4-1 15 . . TGCGCCAGCAGCCAAGAGGTCAGTGGGTCCTACGAGCAGTACTTC CASSQEVSGSYEQYF
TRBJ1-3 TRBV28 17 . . TGTGCCAGCAGTTTACCTGCGGGTGGGAAATCTGGAAACACCATATATTTT CASSLPAGGKSGNTIYF
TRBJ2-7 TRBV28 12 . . TGTGCCAGCAGTTTATCCGGATACGAGCGGTACTTC CASSLSGYERYF
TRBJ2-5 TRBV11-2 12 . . TGTGCAAGCAGCACAGGGGGGGAGACCCTGTACTTC CASSTGGETLYF
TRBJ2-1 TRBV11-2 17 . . TGTGCCAGCAGCTCCCAAGGATGGGCTAGGAGCTACAATGAGCAGTTCTTC CASSSQGWARSYNEQFF
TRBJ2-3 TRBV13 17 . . TGTGCCAGCAGCTTAGAAGGCTCGGGTGAAATTGCAGATACGCAGTATTTT CASSLEGSGEIADTQYF
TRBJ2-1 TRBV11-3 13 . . TGTGCCAGCAACTTAGAATATAGGCATGAGCAGTTCTTC CASNLEYRHEQFF
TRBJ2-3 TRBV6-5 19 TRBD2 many TGTGCCAGCGCATACTCCGGGACTAGCGGGGGGAGGCCCGGAGATACGCAGTATTTT CASAYSGTSGGRPGDTQYF
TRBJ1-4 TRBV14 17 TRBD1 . TGTGCCAGCAGCCCAGCCCCCCCCGGGACAGGGCGTGAAAAACTGTTTTTT CASSPAPPGTGREKLFF
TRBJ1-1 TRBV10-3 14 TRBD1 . TGTGCCACCTCGTGGACAGGGGGCTTCACTGAAGCTTTCTTC CATSWTGGFTEAFF
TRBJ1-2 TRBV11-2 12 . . TGTGCCAGCAACCTAGGCCCGAATGGCTACACCTTC CASNLGPNGYTF
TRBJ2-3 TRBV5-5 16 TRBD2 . TGTGCCAGCAGCTTGGTGCCTAGCGGGAAGCTAAATACGCAGTATTTT CASSLVPSGKLNTQYF
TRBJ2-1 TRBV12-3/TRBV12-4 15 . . TGTGCCAGCAGTCCCCACGGGGGCGCAACCGATGAGCAGTTCTTC CASSPHGGATDEQFF
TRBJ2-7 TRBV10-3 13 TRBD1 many TGTGCCATCAGCCTACGGGACAGGGCCAAGCAGTACTTC CAISLRDRAKQYF
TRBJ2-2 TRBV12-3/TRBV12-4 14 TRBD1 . TGTACCGGATGGACAGGGGCCGGGACCGGGGAGCTGTTTTTT CTGWTGAGTGELFF
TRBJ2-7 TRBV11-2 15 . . TGTGCCAGCAACTTAGGAGGGGACAACTCCTACGAGCACTACTTC CASNLGGDNSYEHYF
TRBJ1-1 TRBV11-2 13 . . TGTTCCAGCAGCCGTGGGATCGAGGATGAAGCTTTCTTT CSSSRGIEDEAFF
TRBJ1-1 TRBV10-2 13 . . TGCGCCAGCAGTGAGTCACGGAACACTGAAGCTTTCTTT CASSESRNTEAFF
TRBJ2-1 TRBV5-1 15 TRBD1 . TGCGCCAGCAGCCCGGGGCAGGGGGCTTACAATGAGCAGTTCTTC CASSPGQGAYNEQFF
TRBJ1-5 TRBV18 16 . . TGTGCCAGCTCACCACCGTCGGGCTTTGGCAATCAGCCCCAGCATTTT CASSPPSGFGNQPQHF
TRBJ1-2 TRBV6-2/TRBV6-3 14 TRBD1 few TGTGCCAGCAACGTGGACAGGGAAGGGGTTGGCTACACCTTC CASNVDREGVGYTF
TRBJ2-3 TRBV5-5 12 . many TGTGCCAGCAGCTTTGCTCAGGACCCTTGGTATTTT CASSFAQDPWYF